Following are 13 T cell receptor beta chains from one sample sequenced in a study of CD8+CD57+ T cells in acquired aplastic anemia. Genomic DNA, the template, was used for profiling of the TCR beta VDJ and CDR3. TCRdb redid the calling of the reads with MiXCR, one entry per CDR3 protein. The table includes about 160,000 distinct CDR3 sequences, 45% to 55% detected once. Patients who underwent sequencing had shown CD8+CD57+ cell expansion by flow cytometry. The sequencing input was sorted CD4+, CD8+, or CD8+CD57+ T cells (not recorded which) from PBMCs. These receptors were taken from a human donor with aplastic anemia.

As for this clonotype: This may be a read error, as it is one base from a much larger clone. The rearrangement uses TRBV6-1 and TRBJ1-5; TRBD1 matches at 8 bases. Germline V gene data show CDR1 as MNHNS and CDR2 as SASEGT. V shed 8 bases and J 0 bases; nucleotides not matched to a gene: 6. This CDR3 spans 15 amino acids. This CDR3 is CASGDGTGSNQPQHF. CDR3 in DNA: TGTGCCAGCGGCGACGGGACAGGTAGCAATCAGCCCCAGCATTTT.

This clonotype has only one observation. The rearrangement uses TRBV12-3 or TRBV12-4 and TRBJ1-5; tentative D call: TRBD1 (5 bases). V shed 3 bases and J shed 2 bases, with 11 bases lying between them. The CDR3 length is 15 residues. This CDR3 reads CASSLPGVGNQPQHF. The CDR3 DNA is TGTGCCAGCAGTTTGCCGGGGGTCGGCAATCAGCCCCAGCATTTT.

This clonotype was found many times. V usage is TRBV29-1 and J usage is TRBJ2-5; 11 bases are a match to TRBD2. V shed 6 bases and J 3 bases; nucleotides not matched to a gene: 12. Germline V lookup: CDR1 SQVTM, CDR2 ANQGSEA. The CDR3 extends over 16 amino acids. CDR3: CSVGALLLAGEETQYF. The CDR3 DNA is TGCAGCGTCGGCGCTCTCCTACTAGCGGGAGAAGAGACCCAGTACTTC. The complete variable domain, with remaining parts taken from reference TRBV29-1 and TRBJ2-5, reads SAVISQKPSRDICQRGTSLTIQCQVDSQVTMMFWYRQQPGQSLTLIATANQGSEATYESGFVIDKFPISRPNLTFSTLTVSNMSPEDSSIYLCSVGALLLAGEETQYFGPGTRLLVL.

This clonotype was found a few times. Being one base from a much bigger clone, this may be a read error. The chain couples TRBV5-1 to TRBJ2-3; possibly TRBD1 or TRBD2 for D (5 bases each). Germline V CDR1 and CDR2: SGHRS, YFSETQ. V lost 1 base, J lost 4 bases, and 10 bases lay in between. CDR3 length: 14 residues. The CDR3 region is CASSLPGPADTQYF. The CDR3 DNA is TGCGCCAGCAGCTTGCCGGGACCCGCAGATACGCAGTATTTT.

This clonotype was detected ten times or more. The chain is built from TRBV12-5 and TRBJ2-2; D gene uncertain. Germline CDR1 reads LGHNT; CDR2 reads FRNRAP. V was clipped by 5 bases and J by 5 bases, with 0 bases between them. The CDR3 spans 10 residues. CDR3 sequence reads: CASGTGELFF. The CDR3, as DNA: TGTGCTAGTGGTACCGGGGAGCTGTTTTTT. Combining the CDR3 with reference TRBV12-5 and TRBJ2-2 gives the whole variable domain DARVTQTPRHKVTEMGQEVTMRCQPILGHNTVFWYRQTMMQGLELLAYFRNRAPLDDSGMPKDRFSAEMPDATLATLKIQPSEPRDSAVYFCASGTGELFFGEGSRLTVL.

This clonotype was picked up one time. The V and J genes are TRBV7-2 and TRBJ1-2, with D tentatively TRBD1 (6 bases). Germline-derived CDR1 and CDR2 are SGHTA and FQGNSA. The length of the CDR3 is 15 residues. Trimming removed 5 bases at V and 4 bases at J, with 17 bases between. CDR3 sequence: CASSLGGGRSYGYTF. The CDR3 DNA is TGTGCCAGCAGCCTAGGAGGGGGGCGCAGCTATGGCTACACCTTC.

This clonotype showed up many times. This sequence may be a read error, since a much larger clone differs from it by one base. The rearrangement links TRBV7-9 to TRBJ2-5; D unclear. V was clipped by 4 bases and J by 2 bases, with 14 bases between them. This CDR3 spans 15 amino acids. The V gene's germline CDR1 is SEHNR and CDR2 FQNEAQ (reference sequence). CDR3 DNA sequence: TGTGCCAGCAGCTACAGACCAGCTACGCAAGAGACCCAGTACTTC. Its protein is CASSYRPATQETQYF.

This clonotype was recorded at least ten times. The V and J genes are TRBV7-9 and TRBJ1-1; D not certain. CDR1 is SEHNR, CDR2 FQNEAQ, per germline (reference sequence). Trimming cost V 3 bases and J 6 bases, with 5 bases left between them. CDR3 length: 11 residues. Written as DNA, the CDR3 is TGTGCCAGCAGCTTTCATCCTGAAGCTTTCTTT. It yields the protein CASSFHPEAFF.

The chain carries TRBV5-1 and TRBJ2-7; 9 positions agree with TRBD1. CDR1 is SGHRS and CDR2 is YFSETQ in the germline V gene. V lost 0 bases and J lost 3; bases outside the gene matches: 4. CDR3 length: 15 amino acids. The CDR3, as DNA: TGCGCCAGCAGCTTGGCGGGGACAGGGTACTACGAGCAGTACTTC. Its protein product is CASSLAGTGYYEQYF.

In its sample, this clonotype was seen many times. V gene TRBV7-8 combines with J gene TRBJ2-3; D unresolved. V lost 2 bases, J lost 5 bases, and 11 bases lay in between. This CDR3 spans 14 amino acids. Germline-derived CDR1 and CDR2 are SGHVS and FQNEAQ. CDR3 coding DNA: TGTGCCAGCAGCTTATTAAGCTTTGGAGATACGCAGTATTTT. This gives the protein CASSLLSFGDTQYF.

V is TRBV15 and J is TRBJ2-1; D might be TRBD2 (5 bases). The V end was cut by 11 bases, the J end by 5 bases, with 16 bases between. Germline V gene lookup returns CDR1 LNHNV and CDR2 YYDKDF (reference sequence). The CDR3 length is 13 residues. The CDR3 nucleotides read TGTGCCGCGCAAACCGGGATTGACAATGAGCAGTTCTTC. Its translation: CAAQTGIDNEQFF.

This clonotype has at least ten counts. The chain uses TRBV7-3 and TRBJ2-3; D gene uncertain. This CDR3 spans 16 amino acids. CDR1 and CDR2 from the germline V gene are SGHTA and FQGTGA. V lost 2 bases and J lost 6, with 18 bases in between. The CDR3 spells CASSLDPPASTDTQYF. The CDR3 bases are TGTGCCAGCAGCTTAGATCCACCTGCTTCGACGGATACGCAGTATTTT.

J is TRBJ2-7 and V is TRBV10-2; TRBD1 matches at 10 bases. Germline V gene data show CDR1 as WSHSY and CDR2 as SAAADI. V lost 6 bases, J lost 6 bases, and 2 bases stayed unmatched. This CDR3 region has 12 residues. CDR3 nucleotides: TGCGCCAGCAGGGGACAGGGGCCCGAGCAGTACTTC. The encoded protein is CASRGQGPEQYF.